The 10 T cell receptor beta chains reported below all come from one sample, sequenced in a study of blood T cell repertoires in COVID-19. Profiling relied on immunoSEQ multiplex PCR, and the TCRdb table lists in-frame clones only, not all of them. The sample shows 65,000 to 100,000 clones, more than 80% of them seen only once. Sequencing was carried out using peripheral blood. These receptors were obtained from an elderly woman with acute or convalescent COVID-19.

This clone has just a few counts. The rearrangement links TRBV7-2 to TRBJ2-7, with D perhaps matching TRBD2 (5 bases). Germline V CDR1 and CDR2: SGHTA, FQGNSA. Trimming cost V 4 bases and J 2 bases, with 12 bases left between them. The CDR3 covers 14 residues. CDR3 sequence reads: CASSSDYRTYEQYF. The CDR3 nucleotides are TGTGCCAGCAGCTCAGACTACCGTACCTACGAGCAGTACTTC.

This clone appeared a few times. The chain uses TRBV7-2 and TRBJ1-3; D gene unclear. CDR3 length: 15 amino acids. The germline CDR1 and CDR2 sequences are SGHTA and FQGNSA. V lost 4 bases, J lost 7 bases, and 17 bases lay in between. CDR3 DNA: TGTGCCAGCAGCTCAGGCCTGAGTGGGAGCAACACCATATATTTT. The encoded protein is CASSSGLSGSNTIYF.

The rearrangement links TRBV19 to TRBJ1-5, with no clear D. Germline V CDR1 and CDR2: LNHDA, SQIVND (reference sequence). V lost 4 bases and J 4 bases, leaving 2 bases between the germline ends. CDR3 size: 11 residues. CDR3 sequence: CASSTNQPQHF. CDR3 in DNA: TGTGCCAGTAGTACGAATCAGCCCCAGCATTTT.

CDR3 DNA: TGTGCCAGCACCCTTCTAGCGGGGGGGGACCAAGAGACCCAGTACTTC. Translated: CASTLLAGGDQETQYF. This chain connects TRBV7-2 to TRBJ2-5; 12 positions agree with TRBD2. CDR1 is SGHTA, CDR2 FQGNSA, per germline. The CDR3 runs 16 residues. V was clipped by 7 bases and J by 0 bases; unmatched bases: 6.

This clone turned up a few times. V is TRBV10-3 and J is TRBJ1-2; possible D gene TRBD1, 6 bases. Germline CDR1 and CDR2: ENHRY and SYGVKD. V was clipped by 11 bases and J by 5 bases, with 12 bases between them. This CDR3 has 11 amino acids. CDR3 sequence: CASKTGYGYTF. DNA for the CDR3: TGTGCCTCGAAAACAGGGTATGGCTACACCTTC.

The rearrangement uses TRBV6-5 and TRBJ1-2; D gene unclear. CDR3 size: 13 residues. Trimming left V 6 bases short and J 8 bases short, with 16 bases between. Germline CDR1 MNHEY, CDR2 SVGAGI. CDR3 DNA sequence: TGTGCCAGCAGGAGGGAGGAAGCGGGAGGCTACACCTTC. It is translated as CASRREEAGGYTF.

This chain uses TRBV4-3 with TRBJ1-1; 7 positions match TRBD1. The germline V gene has CDR1 LGHNA and CDR2 YSLEER. CDR3 length: 13 residues. J was trimmed by 11 bases and V by 2 bases; bases with no gene match: 8. DNA for the CDR3: TGCGCCAGCAGCCAATCATACAGGGGCATGGCTTTCTTT. This codes for CASSQSYRGMAFF.

This clone occurred once. The chain carries TRBV7-6 and TRBJ1-1, with TRBD1 matching over 9 bases. Looked up from germline, CDR1 is SGHVS and CDR2 is FNYEAQ. The junction had 6 bases not matched to a gene; V was cut back by 3 bases and J by 7 bases. The CDR3 length is 14 residues. The CDR3 DNA is TGTGCCAGCAGCTTGGGACAGGGATACGGTGAAGCTTTCTTT. This encodes CASSLGQGYGEAFF.

The chain links TRBV4-1 to TRBJ2-7, with 8 bases matching TRBD1. CDR1 and CDR2 (germline): MGHRA, YSYEKL. With V trimmed by 5 bases and J by 9 bases, 3 bases remained unmatched. This CDR3 is built from 11 residues. CDR3: CASSNDRGQYF. The CDR3 DNA reads TGCGCCAGCAGCAACGACAGGGGGCAGTACTTC.

The genes are TRBV9 and TRBJ1-6; D call uncertain. The CDR3 sequence is 13 residues long. V was shortened by 0 bases and J by 19 bases, with 17 bases between the two germline ends. Germline V gene sequence: CDR1 SGDLS, CDR2 YYNGEE. The CDR3 region has the DNA TGTGCCAGCAGCGTAGACTTGGGAGAAATCCCTCACTTT. It specifies CASSVDLGEIPHF. The complete variable domain, with remaining parts taken from reference TRBV9 and TRBJ1-6, reads DSGVTQTPKHLITATGQRVTLRCSPRSGDLSVYWYQQSLDQGLQFLIQYYNGEERAKGNILERFSAQQFPDLHSELNLSSLELGDSALYFCASSVDLGEIPHFGNGTRLTVT.